The 30 T cell receptor beta chains given below trace back to one sample, sequenced in a study of Graves' ophthalmopathy and Graves' hyperthyroidism (dated by TCRdb to 2017 to 2018). The listed sequencing device is Illumina HiSeq 2000. For repertoire sequencing, the TCR beta CDR3 regions were amplified from RNA transcripts. HTBI primers and the Qiagen OneStep RT-PCR kit were used in a first-round RT-PCR, which was followed by a second-round multiplex PCR, size selection and purification. The public reads were run again by TCRdb, first through fastp at Q25 and then through MiXCR, and only productive beta chains were kept. All rows with the same CDR3 protein become a single entry with the most common DNA and genes. Present in this sample are 500,000 to 600,000 distinct CDR3 sequences, 35% to 45% of which were seen just once. 4% to 5% of the sample belongs to the ten largest clones. Sequences were obtained from peripheral blood or thyroid tissue (not recorded which). The receptors derive from an adult man with Graves' hyperthyroidism.

This clonotype has a count of ten or more. The CDR3 region is CASSRHGTSGNTGELFF. The CDR3 nucleotides read TGTGCCAGCAGCCGACACGGGACTAGCGGGAACACCGGGGAGCTGTTTTTT. This sequence joins TRBV4-2 and TRBJ2-2, with 11 bases fitting TRBD2. Germline V CDR1 and CDR2: LGHNA, YNFKEQ. Trimming cost V 4 bases and J 1 base; bases outside gene matches: 5. This CDR3 is built from 17 residues.

This clonotype was observed at least ten times. The V gene is TRBV6-5, the J gene TRBJ1-1; 10 bases are a match to TRBD1. With 5 bases clipped from V and 4 bases from J, the junction kept 10 bases outside the gene matches. Germline CDR1 and CDR2: MNHEY and SVGAGI. The CDR3 contains 16 residues. In nucleotides, the CDR3 is TGTGCCAGCAGTCCCCAGACAGGGGGCCGTCCCACTGAAGCTTTCTTT. It encodes CASSPQTGGRPTEAFF.

This clonotype was picked up a small number of times. The J gene is TRBJ2-7, the V gene TRBV10-3; 11 bases match TRBD1. Germline CDR1 and CDR2: ENHRY and SYGVKD. V lost 8 bases and J lost 4; bases outside the gene matches: 1. This CDR3 has 12 residues. CDR3 in amino acids: CAIGTGGYEQYF. DNA for the CDR3: TGTGCCATCGGGACAGGGGGTTACGAGCAGTACTTC.

This clonotype was seen only a few times. The V gene is TRBV4-1, the J gene TRBJ2-7, with TRBD2 matching 12 bases. The DNA end is more similar to TRBJ2-1, so the J call may be wrong. The length of the CDR3 is 16 residues. Germline V lookup: CDR1 MGHRA, CDR2 YSYEKL. The CDR3 nucleotides read TGCGCCAGCAGCCAAGATGGACTAGCGGGAAGGGATGAGCAGTTCTTC. Translated: CASSQDGLAGRDEQFF.

Ten or more counts support this clonotype. The chain uses TRBV12-3 or TRBV12-4 and TRBJ1-1; D possibly corresponds to TRBD1 (5 bases). The V and J ends lost 10 bases and 5 bases respectively, with 11 bases between them. This CDR3 is built from 11 residues. The CDR3 DNA follows: TGTGCCATCCAGGGTTGGACTGAAGCTTTCTTT. Translating gives CAIQGWTEAFF.

V is TRBV7-2 and J is TRBJ2-7; 9 positions match TRBD2. Germline V lookup: CDR1 SGHTA, CDR2 FQGNSA. J lost 7 bases, V lost 2 bases, and 15 bases had no gene match. This CDR3 is 17 amino acids long. The CDR3 DNA follows: TGTGCCAGCAGCTTAACCTGGTGGGCTAGCGGGGACAATGAGCAGTACTTC. Its protein is CASSLTWWASGDNEQYF.

This clonotype was seen at least ten times. The V call is TRBV10-3, the J call TRBJ2-3; D might be TRBD2 (5 bases). Per germline, CDR1 ENHRY and CDR2 SYGVKD. The CDR3 totals 13 residues. The V gene lost 3 bases and the J gene lost 4 bases, with 8 bases spanning the gap. CDR3 in DNA: TGTGCCATCAGTGATATGAGGGCAGATACGCAGTATTTT. This codes for CAISDMRADTQYF.

The gene calls are TRBV5-6 and TRBJ2-7; the D gene is possibly TRBD2 (6 bases). The J call may be in error: the DNA end matches TRBJ2-1 better. The germline V gene encodes CDR1 SGHDT and CDR2 YYEEEE. This CDR3 is built from 13 residues. Here the CDR3 reads CASSLREQHEQFF. The CDR3 DNA reads TGTGCCAGCAGCTTGCGGGAGCAACATGAGCAGTTCTTC.

This clonotype was counted ten times or more. The CDR3 coding sequence is TGTGCCACCAGTGACAGTCCCTCCTACGAGCAGTACTTC. It codes for CATSDSPSYEQYF. The J gene is TRBJ2-7, the V gene TRBV24-1; D not resolved. V shed 4 bases and J shed 0 bases, with 6 bases lying between them. Germline-derived CDR1 and CDR2 are KGHDR and SFDVKD. The CDR3 has 13 residues.

The chain uses TRBV12-3 or TRBV12-4 and TRBJ1-6; TRBD1 is a possible D gene (5 bases). V shed 3 bases and J shed 9 bases, with 12 bases lying between them. This CDR3 comprises 14 residues. The CDR3 region is CASSFGRDSSPLHF. CDR3 in DNA: TGTGCCAGCAGTTTTGGCAGGGATTCTTCACCCCTCCACTTT.

This chain links TRBV2 with TRBJ2-2; 15 nucleotides line up with TRBD2. V dropped 11 bases and J dropped 2; count of bases not matched to a gene: 3. Germline V gives CDR1 SNHLY, CDR2 FYNNEI. The CDR3 is 15 amino acids. The CDR3 nucleotides read TGTGCCCTGGGACTAGCGGGAGGAAACACCGGGGAGCTGTTTTTT. It yields the protein CALGLAGGNTGELFF.

This chain joins TRBV28 and TRBJ1-5; TRBD1 matches at 7 bases. CDR3 size: 15 residues. In germline, CDR1 is MDHEN, CDR2 SYDVKM. V dropped 5 bases and J dropped 4; count of bases not matched to a gene: 8. The CDR3 spells CASSPTGQKNQPQHF. As DNA, the CDR3 is TGTGCCAGCAGTCCGACGGGACAGAAGAATCAGCCCCAGCATTTT. Full variable domain (missing parts from reference TRBV28 and TRBJ1-5): DVKVTQSSRYLVKRTGEKVFLECVQDMDHENMFWYRQDPGLGLRLIYFSYDVKMKEKGDIPEGYSVSREKKERFSLILESASTNQTSMYLCASSPTGQKNQPQHFGDGTRLSIL.

This chain uses TRBV13 with TRBJ2-3; TRBD2 matches 8 bases. Germline V gene data show CDR1 as PRHDT and CDR2 as FYEKMQ (reference sequence). With 0 bases clipped from V and 5 bases from J, the junction kept 10 bases outside the gene matches. This CDR3 is 17 amino acids long. CDR3 residues: CASSLGPGWREVDTQYF. The CDR3 DNA follows: TGTGCCAGCAGCTTAGGGCCCGGTTGGCGGGAGGTAGATACGCAGTATTTT. Full variable domain (missing parts from reference TRBV13 and TRBJ2-3): AAGVIQSPRHLIKEKRETATLKCYPIPRHDTVYWYQQGPGQDPQFLISFYEKMQSDKGSIPDRFSAQQFSDYHSELNMSSLELGDSALYFCASSLGPGWREVDTQYFGPGTRLTVL.

There are a few counts of this clonotype. The chain links TRBV30 to TRBJ1-3; D perhaps matches TRBD1 (6 bases). Germline lookup yields CDR1 GTSNPN and CDR2 SVGIG (reference sequence). The CDR3 runs to 15 residues. V lost 3 bases, J lost 3 bases, and 15 bases lay in between. CDR3 region: CAWSPLQGFGNTIYF. In nucleotides, the CDR3 is TGTGCCTGGAGCCCCTTACAGGGTTTTGGAAACACCATATATTTT.

To note about this clonotype: Just one base apart from a much larger clone, this may be a read error. The V gene is TRBV13, the J gene TRBJ2-7, with D perhaps matching TRBD2 (6 bases). CDR1 and CDR2 (germline): PRHDT, FYEKMQ (reference sequence). This CDR3 has 14 amino acids. The DNA of the CDR3 is TGTGTCAGCAGCCAGCGGGCAGTTACCTACGAGCAGTACTTC. Its protein is CVSSQRAVTYEQYF.

The J gene is TRBJ1-2, the V gene TRBV25-1, with TRBD1 as a possible D gene (5 bases). This CDR3 comprises 15 residues. The ends were cut back, 5 bases at V and 2 bases at J, with 15 bases in the middle. In germline, CDR1 is MGHDK, CDR2 SYGVNS. The CDR3 sequence: CASSTNNQGNYGYTF. The CDR3 DNA reads as TGTGCCAGCAGTACAAATAATCAGGGAAACTATGGCTACACCTTC.

The rearrangement links TRBV27 to TRBJ2-7, with TRBD1 matching over 10 bases. Germline-derived CDR1 and CDR2 are MNHEY and SMNVEV (reference sequence). After removal of 2 bases from V and 1 base from J, the junction contained 2 bases not matched to a gene. This CDR3 is built from 15 residues. This chain's CDR3 is CASSLRGQGSYEQYF. The DNA for the CDR3 is TGTGCCAGCAGTTTAAGGGGACAGGGGTCCTACGAGCAGTACTTC.

CDR3 region: CASRPTDRGKDGYTF. Written as DNA, the CDR3 is TGTGCCAGCAGGCCTACAGACCGGGGGAAGGATGGCTACACCTTC. The rearrangement links TRBV2 to TRBJ1-2; D might be TRBD1 (5 bases). Germline V CDR1 and CDR2: SNHLY, FYNNEI. There are 15 residues in the CDR3. V gave up 6 bases and J gave up 6 bases, with 20 bases separating them.

This clonotype was found many times. The V and J genes are TRBV29-1 and TRBJ1-4, with 7 bases that match TRBD1. V shed 6 bases and J 8 bases; nucleotides not matched to a gene: 9. The germline gives CDR1 SQVTM, CDR2 ANQGSEA. The CDR3 runs 13 residues. The CDR3 is CSVKPTGAEKLFF. The CDR3 DNA follows: TGCAGCGTCAAGCCCACAGGGGCCGAAAAACTGTTTTTT. Full variable domain (outside the CDR3, taken from reference TRBV29-1 and TRBJ1-4): SAVISQKPSRDICQRGTSLTIQCQVDSQVTMMFWYRQQPGQSLTLIATANQGSEATYESGFVIDKFPISRPNLTFSTLTVSNMSPEDSSIYLCSVKPTGAEKLFFGSGTQLSVL.

In regard to this clonotype: A much larger clone is a single base away; this may be a read error. The rearrangement joins TRBV20-1 to TRBJ1-6; 8 positions match TRBD1. This CDR3 is built from 16 residues. CDR1 is DFQATT and CDR2 is SNEGSKA in the germline V gene (reference sequence). V was clipped by 0 bases and J by 6 bases; unmatched bases: 7. The CDR3 region has the DNA TGCAGTGCTAGAGATCTCTCCCAGGGGGCTAATTCACCCCTCCACTTT. Its protein is CSARDLSQGANSPLHF.

The chain links TRBV10-3 to TRBJ2-7, with 9 bases matching TRBD2. Germline V lookup: CDR1 ENHRY, CDR2 SYGVKD. This CDR3 is 13 amino acids long. Trimming cost V 4 bases and J 5 bases; bases outside gene matches: 3. CDR3 sequence reads: CAISVVAGDEQYF. CDR3 in DNA: TGTGCCATCAGTGTAGTAGCGGGAGACGAGCAGTACTTC.

The rearrangement links TRBV6-5 to TRBJ1-4; no firm D call. The CDR3 contains 16 residues. V lost 2 bases and J 0 bases, leaving 10 bases between the germline ends. Germline lookup yields CDR1 MNHEY and CDR2 SVGAGI. The DNA for the CDR3 is TGTGCCAGCAGTTACCGACCGGGATCAACTAATGAAAAACTGTTTTTT. It yields the protein CASSYRPGSTNEKLFF.

This rearrangement joins TRBV6-5 to TRBJ2-2; the match to TRBD1 covers 10 bases. The germline gives CDR1 MNHEY, CDR2 SVGAGI. V trimming: 1 base; J trimming: 3 bases; junction bases outside the gene matches: 2. This CDR3 spans 16 amino acids. The chain's CDR3 is CASSYFGTGDTGELFF. CDR3 DNA: TGTGCCAGCAGTTACTTCGGGACAGGGGACACCGGGGAGCTGTTTTTT.

The chain uses TRBV27 and TRBJ1-5, with D possibly being TRBD1 (5 bases). Germline V gene sequence: CDR1 MNHEY, CDR2 SMNVEV (reference sequence). This CDR3 is 14 amino acids long. V lost 4 bases to trimming and J lost 3 bases, with 10 bases between them. CDR3 loop: CASSWGRTNQPQHF. The CDR3, as DNA: TGTGCCAGCAGTTGGGGACGGACCAATCAGCCCCAGCATTTT.

Comments on this clonotype: An end of the junction differs from the germline gene, which may be a read error. This chain links TRBV7-3 with TRBJ2-2, with a possible D match to TRBD1 (6 bases). This CDR3 region has 18 residues. The germline CDR1 and CDR2 sequences are SGHTA and FQGTGA. The CDR3 protein is CASSLGPGSGVDTGELFF. The DNA of the CDR3 is TGTGCTAGCAGCTTGGGGCCAGGATCAGGGGTCGACACCGGGGAGCTGTTTTTT.

The chain links TRBV10-3 to TRBJ1-6; 7 nucleotides align to TRBD1. The CDR3 extends over 14 amino acids. V gave up 6 bases and J gave up 8 bases; unmatched junction bases: 7. Germline CDR1 reads ENHRY; CDR2 reads SYGVKD. The CDR3 bases are TGTGCCATCAGCACACAGGGGCGGGATTCACCCCTCCACTTT. Its protein product is CAISTQGRDSPLHF.

This clonotype was seen many times. V is TRBV7-9 and J is TRBJ2-7; TRBD2 matches at 8 bases. Germline V gene data show CDR1 as SEHNR and CDR2 as FQNEAQ (reference sequence). The CDR3 extends over 18 amino acids. Trimming cost V 1 base and J 3 bases; bases outside gene matches: 14. The chain's CDR3 is CASSLVVGSGGGFYEQYF. CDR3 sequence (DNA): TGTGCCAGCAGCTTAGTGGTGGGAAGTGGCGGGGGGTTCTACGAGCAGTACTTC.

This clonotype occurred many times. The chain uses TRBV2 and TRBJ1-2, with D tentatively TRBD1 (6 bases). This CDR3 has 15 amino acids. Trimming pared 6 bases from V and 0 bases from J, leaving 14 bases between. Looked up from germline, CDR1 is SNHLY and CDR2 is FYNNEI. The CDR3 coding sequence is TGTGCCAGCAGATCCCGACAGGCTGCTAACTATGGCTACACCTTC. This translates into CASRSRQAANYGYTF. Filled out from reference TRBV2 and TRBJ1-2, the complete variable domain reads EPEVTQTPSHQVTQMGQEVILRCVPISNHLYFYWYRQILGQKVEFLVSFYNNEISEKSEIFDDQFSVERPDGSNFTLKIRSTKLEDSAMYFCASRSRQAANYGYTFGSGTRLTVV.

This clonotype was seen at least ten times. Relative to the germline gene, one junction end is altered; a read error may explain this. This rearrangement joins TRBV5-1 to TRBJ2-7; D not resolved. Germline lookup yields CDR1 SGHRS and CDR2 YFSETQ. This CDR3 is 13 amino acids long. In DNA form, the CDR3 reads TGTGCCAGCAGCTTAGGCACGACCTACGAGCAGTACTTC. Translating it yields CASSLGTTYEQYF.

This chain joins TRBV10-3 and TRBJ2-1, with D possibly being TRBD2 (7 bases). This CDR3 spans 16 amino acids. The germline V and J ends were trimmed by 3 bases and 7 bases, with 19 bases remaining between them. Germline CDR1 is ENHRY and CDR2 is SYGVKD. The CDR3 DNA is TGTGCCATCAGTGACCCTGGGCGGAGGGGGGGAAATGAGCAGTTCTTC. Translated, it gives CAISDPGRRGGNEQFF.